The 20 T cell receptor beta chains below were found in one sample sequenced in a study of T cells in Graves' hyperthyroidism and ophthalmopathy. Template material for amplifying TCR beta CDR3 regions consisted of RNA transcripts. First-round RT-PCR targeting the TCR CDR3 was performed with the HTBI primer set. A single record per CDR3 protein comes from TCRdb applying MiXCR to the multiplex PCR reads. The data hold fewer than 650,000 distinct CDR3 sequences, with 14% observed a single time. Sequenced input: blood. The receptors originated from a middle-aged woman with Graves' hyperthyroidism.

Regarding this clonotype: This may be a read error, as it is one base from a much larger clone. This sequence joins TRBV18 and TRBJ2-7; 9 nucleotides line up with TRBD1. The CDR3 consists of 15 residues. CDR1 and CDR2 from the germline V gene are KGHSH and LQKENI. The CDR3 DNA follows: TGTGCCGGCTCAACCAACAGGGGGCTCGGGGGCGAGCAGTACTTC. Protein sequence: CAGSTNRGLGGEQYF.

This sequence joins TRBV6-2 or TRBV6-3 and TRBJ2-3; 9 nucleotides agree with TRBD2. The length of the CDR3 is 17 residues. The germline gives CDR1 MNHEY, CDR2 SVGEGT. The ends lost 6 bases at V and 1 base at J; junction bases unmatched: 11. CDR3: CASSAEARTSGTDTQYF. For the CDR3, the DNA is TGTGCCAGCAGCGCCGAAGCTAGGACTAGCGGCACAGATACGCAGTATTTT.

This chain links TRBV19 with TRBJ1-1; D is unresolved. This CDR3 spans 12 amino acids. V dropped 5 bases and J dropped 8 bases, with 12 bases sitting between them. Germline loops: CDR1 LNHDA, CDR2 SQIVND (reference sequence). The CDR3 here is CASSLRQGEAFF. In DNA form, the CDR3 reads TGTGCCAGTAGTCTCCGTCAAGGGGAAGCTTTCTTT.

This clonotype was seen more than once but under ten times. The V call is TRBV4-1, the J call TRBJ1-1, with 9 nucleotides matching TRBD1. CDR1 and CDR2 (germline): MGHRA, YSYEKL. V lost 4 bases to trimming and J lost 8 bases; unmatched junction nucleotides: 14. The CDR3 sequence is 16 residues long. Written as DNA, the CDR3 is TGCGCCAGCAGCCTCAGGCCATCGGACAGGGGAGAAGAAGCTTTCTTT. This translates into CASSLRPSDRGEEAFF.

This clonotype has ten or more counts. This chain uses TRBV30 with TRBJ2-3; perhaps TRBD1 as D (7 bases). CDR3 size: 15 residues. V was trimmed by 1 base and J by 9 bases, leaving 20 bases between them. Germline CDR1 reads GTSNPN; CDR2 reads SVGIG (reference sequence). DNA for the CDR3: TGTGCCTGGAGTGAGACAGGGAGGAGTTCGAGGACGCAGTATTTT. This codes for CAWSETGRSSRTQYF. Based on the CDR3 plus reference TRBV30 and TRBJ2-3, the full variable domain is SQTIHQWPATLVQPVGSPLSLECTVEGTSNPNLYWYRQAAGRGLQLLFYSVGIGQISSEVPQNLSASRPQDRQFILSSKKLLLSDSGFYLCAWSETGRSSRTQYFGPGTRLTVL.

This clonotype was counted ten times or more. The chain recombines TRBV7-9 with TRBJ1-2; 10 bases map to TRBD1. Germline V CDR1 and CDR2: SEHNR, FQNEAQ (reference sequence). J was trimmed by 7 bases and V by 7 bases; bases with no gene match: 12. The CDR3 runs 15 residues. The CDR3 protein is CASTDTGTGETGYTF. CDR3 sequence (DNA): TGTGCCAGCACCGATACCGGGACAGGGGAGACTGGCTACACCTTC.

In the case of this clonotype: A junction boundary mismatches the germline segment, possibly from a read error. The V gene is TRBV5-1, the J gene TRBJ2-7, with 9 bases fitting TRBD2. This CDR3 region has 16 residues. Germline V lookup: CDR1 SGHRS, CDR2 YFSETQ. This CDR3 reads CASSLKSSGRSYEQYF. The CDR3, as DNA: TGTGCCAGCAGCTTGAAAAGTAGCGGGAGAAGTTACGAGCAGTACTTC.

This clonotype was seen only a few times. The CDR3 reads CASRKDPLGNQPQHF. CDR3 nucleotide sequence: TGCGCCAGCAGGAAAGACCCCCTGGGCAATCAGCCCCAGCATTTT. The chain recombines TRBV5-1 with TRBJ1-5; no firm D call. The CDR3 runs to 15 residues. The V gene's germline CDR1 is SGHRS and CDR2 YFSETQ. V was cut by 5 bases and J by 2 bases, with 14 bases left in between.

Many counts were recorded for this clonotype. The chain is built from TRBV27 and TRBJ1-5; the D gene is possibly TRBD1 (6 bases). In germline, CDR1 is MNHEY, CDR2 SMNVEV (reference sequence). This CDR3 contains 14 residues. V lost 3 bases, J lost 2 bases, and 8 bases lay in between. The CDR3, as DNA: TGTGCCAGCAGTTTGGGACACCGCAATCAGCCCCAGCATTTT. Translated: CASSLGHRNQPQHF.

This clonotype was detected ten times or more. The chain combines TRBV20-1 with TRBJ2-7, with D perhaps matching TRBD2 (7 bases). CDR3 length: 12 amino acids. CDR1 and CDR2 from the germline V gene are DFQATT and SNEGSKA (reference sequence). V was clipped by 6 bases and J by 2 bases, with 11 bases between them. CDR3 protein: CSAGGATYEQYF. The DNA for the CDR3 is TGCAGTGCAGGGGGGGCGACCTACGAGCAGTACTTC.

Worth noting for this clonotype: The CDR3 end shows no conserved phenylalanine or tryptophan, and so a read error is likely. V and J are TRBV5-6 and TRBJ2-1; D might be TRBD2 (6 bases). V lost 0 bases, J lost 4 bases, and 8 bases lay in between. The CDR3 runs 14 residues. Germline lookup yields CDR1 SGHDT and CDR2 YYEEEE. CDR3 DNA: TGTGCCAGCAGCTTGGGACTAGATTACAATGAGCAGTTCCTC. It codes for CASSLGLDYNEQFL.

This clonotype was counted only a few times. This chain uses TRBV12-3 or TRBV12-4 with TRBJ1-3; maybe TRBD1 (6 bases). The CDR3 spans 13 residues. Trimming pared 6 bases from V and 4 bases from J, leaving 10 bases between. CDR3 residues: CASSGGQGNTIYF. CDR3 nucleotides: TGTGCCAGCAGCGGTGGACAGGGAAACACCATATATTTT.

This clonotype appeared once. The chain has TRBV9 and TRBJ2-7; 10 bases align to TRBD1. The CDR3 sequence is 14 residues long. V was clipped by 4 bases and J by 4 bases; unmatched bases: 5. CDR1 and CDR2 from the germline V gene are SGDLS and YYNGEE. The CDR3 loop is CASSPMDRGYEQYF. CDR3 in DNA: TGTGCCAGCAGCCCTATGGACAGGGGGTACGAGCAGTACTTC.

A word on this clonotype: A read error is possible here, since a much larger clone lies one base away. The chain joins TRBV3-1 to TRBJ1-2, with D unresolved. Germline lookup yields CDR1 LGHDT and CDR2 YNNKEL (reference sequence). CDR3 length: 15 residues. The CDR3 DNA follows: TGTACCAGCAGCCACCCCTCTTGGAGCGCGGATGGCTACACCTTC. Its translation: CTSSHPSWSADGYTF.

This clonotype was seen a single time. A much larger clone differs from this one at a single base, so this may be a read error. The V call is TRBV6-1, the J call TRBJ2-2, with D possibly matching TRBD2 (6 bases). CDR1 and CDR2 (germline): MNHNS, SASEGT. Trimming took 8 bases from V and 7 from J, leaving 14 bases between them. CDR3 length: 13 amino acids. The CDR3 DNA reads as TGTGCCAGCGGACACGGGGGTATCGGGGAGCTGTTTTTT. This codes for CASGHGGIGELFF.

This clonotype was seen ten or more times. The V gene is TRBV7-9, the J gene TRBJ2-1, with a weak D call TRBD1 (6 bases). The ends were cut back, 4 bases at V and 7 bases at J, with 23 bases in the middle. The CDR3 contains 17 residues. Germline V gene data show CDR1 as SEHNR and CDR2 as FQNEAQ (reference sequence). The CDR3 here is CASSSGSSIVRGNEQFF. The DNA of the CDR3 is TGTGCCAGCAGCTCCGGCAGTTCGATCGTTAGGGGGAATGAGCAGTTCTTC.

This clonotype appeared many times. This chain connects TRBV7-3 to TRBJ2-1, with D maybe TRBD2 (5 bases). Germline V gene data show CDR1 as SGHTA and CDR2 as FQGTGA. The CDR3 is 13 residues long. V was clipped by 1 base and J by 5 bases, with 6 bases between them. This CDR3 is CASSLRLNNEQFF. For the CDR3, the DNA is TGTGCCAGCAGCTTAAGACTAAACAATGAGCAGTTCTTC.

This clonotype was seen repeatedly, ten times or more. This chain connects TRBV20-1 to TRBJ1-1; TRBD1 is a possible D gene (5 bases). Germline assignment: CDR1 DFQATT and CDR2 SNEGSKA (reference sequence). The CDR3 has 12 amino acids. The V end lost 6 bases, the J end lost 0 bases, and 8 bases lay between the germline ends. In nucleotides, the CDR3 is TGCAGTGCAGGGGCCTTGAACACTGAAGCTTTCTTT. It encodes CSAGALNTEAFF.

As concerns this clonotype: A clone one base away is much larger, so this may be a read error. Because the CDR3 is missing its conserved closing phenylalanine or tryptophan, this is likely a read error. This rearrangement joins TRBV9 to TRBJ2-2; TRBD1 aligns across 7 bases. CDR3 length: 15 amino acids. V trimming: 2 bases; J trimming: 0 bases; junction bases outside the gene matches: 1. From germline, CDR1 is SGDLS and CDR2 YYNGEE. The CDR3 DNA sequence: TGTGCCAGCAGCGTGGGACAGTCGAACACCGGGGAGCTGTTTTTA. Translating gives CASSVGQSNTGELFL.

This clonotype was seen repeatedly, ten times or more. The rearrangement uses TRBV5-1 and TRBJ1-1; a possible D gene is TRBD1 (5 bases). V was pared by 4 bases and J by 1 base, with 11 bases between. The germline V gene encodes CDR1 SGHRS and CDR2 YFSETQ. The CDR3 covers 14 residues. The CDR3 DNA reads TGCGCCAGCAGCCAACAGGTGAAGAACACTGAAGCTTTCTTT. Translated, it gives CASSQQVKNTEAFF.